This T cell receptor (beta chain) was captured by sequencing in a study of blood T cell repertoires in COVID-19. About the research overall: In each case, the material was cDNA or gDNA derived from T cells, B-cell-depleted T cells, or PBMCs.

This clone was recorded once. The germline CDR1 and CDR2 sequences are SGHTA and FQGTGA. V lost 4 bases and J lost 2, with 12 bases in between. The length of the CDR3 is 15 residues. Sequencing used immunoSEQ multiplex PCR; TCRdb keeps in-frame clones, though not all of them. This sample has about 210,000 clones, with approximately 87% found just once. The sequenced material came from peripheral blood. The V and J genes are TRBV7-3 and TRBJ2-1, with D tentatively TRBD2 (6 bases). The source of this sequence is a man between 60 and 70 years old who had recovered from COVID-19. The CDR3 region is CASSSYGSPYNEQFF. DNA for the CDR3: TGTGCCAGCAGCTCATACGGGAGTCCCTACAATGAGCAGTTCTTC.